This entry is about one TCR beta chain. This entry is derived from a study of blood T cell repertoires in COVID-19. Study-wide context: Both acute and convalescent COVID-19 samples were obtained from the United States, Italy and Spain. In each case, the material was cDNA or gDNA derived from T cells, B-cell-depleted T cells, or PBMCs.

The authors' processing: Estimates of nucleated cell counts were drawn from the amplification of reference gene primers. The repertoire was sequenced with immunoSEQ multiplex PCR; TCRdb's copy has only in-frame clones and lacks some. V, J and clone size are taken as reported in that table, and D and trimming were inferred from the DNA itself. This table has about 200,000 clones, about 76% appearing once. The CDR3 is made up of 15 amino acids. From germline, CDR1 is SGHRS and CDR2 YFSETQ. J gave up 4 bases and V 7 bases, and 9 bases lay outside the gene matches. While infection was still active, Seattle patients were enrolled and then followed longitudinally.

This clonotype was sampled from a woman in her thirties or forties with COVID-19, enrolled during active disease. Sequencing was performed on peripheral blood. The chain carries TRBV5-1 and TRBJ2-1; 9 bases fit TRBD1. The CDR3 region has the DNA TGCGCCAGCGTCCCACCCGGGACAGGGTACAATGAGCAGTTCTTC. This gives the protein CASVPPGTGYNEQFF.